The sequence of this TCR beta chain was determined in a study of T cell responses to AZD1222 COVID-19 vaccine. J was trimmed by 8 bases and V by 0 bases; bases with no gene match: 9. Germline V CDR1 and CDR2: MGHRA, YSYEKL. The CDR3 is 15 amino acids. Data came from immunoSEQ multiplex PCR; TCRdb stores just in-frame clones and leaves some out. The table has fewer than 200,000 clones, around 90% seen once. Source: peripheral blood, taken on day 0 of AZD1222 vaccination. This clonotype was obtained from an adult in good health. This chain uses TRBV4-1 with TRBJ1-2; 7 positions match TRBD1. This chain's CDR3 is CASSQDQGVPGGYTF. The CDR3 bases are TGCGCCAGCAGCCAAGATCAGGGGGTCCCCGGGGGCTACACCTTC.